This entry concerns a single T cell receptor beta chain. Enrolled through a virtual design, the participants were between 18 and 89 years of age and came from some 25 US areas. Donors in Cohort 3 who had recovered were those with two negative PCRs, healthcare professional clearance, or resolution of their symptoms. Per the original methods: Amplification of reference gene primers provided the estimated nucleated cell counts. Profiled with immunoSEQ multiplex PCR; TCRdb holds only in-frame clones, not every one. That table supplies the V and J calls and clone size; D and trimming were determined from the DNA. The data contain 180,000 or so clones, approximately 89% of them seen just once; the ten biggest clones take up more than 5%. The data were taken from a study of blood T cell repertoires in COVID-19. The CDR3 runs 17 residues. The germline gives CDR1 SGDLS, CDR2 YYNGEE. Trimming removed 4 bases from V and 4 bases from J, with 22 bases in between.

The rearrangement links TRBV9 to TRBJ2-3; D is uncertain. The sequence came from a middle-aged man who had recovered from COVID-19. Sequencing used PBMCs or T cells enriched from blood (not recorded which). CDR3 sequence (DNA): TGTGCCAGCAGCAGTAACCCACAGTCGTATCTTCCAGATACGCAGTATTTT. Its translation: CASSSNPQSYLPDTQYF.